Below, 5 T cell receptor beta chains from the same sample are listed, as sequenced in a study of cytomegalovirus exposure and HLA in healthy donors. Vbeta (60) and Jbeta (13) primers were used in the PCR. The repertoire was sequenced with immunoSEQ multiplex PCR; TCRdb's copy has only in-frame clones and lacks some. In the table there are over 150,000 clones, 65% to 70% of which are singletons. Specimen: PBMCs. The receptors were sampled from a woman between 18 and 30 years old in good health and CMV-seropositive.

This clone was seen a few times. The rearrangement joins TRBV25-1 to TRBJ2-5; 9 bases match TRBD1. The CDR3 runs to 18 residues. Germline CDR1 is MGHDK and CDR2 is SYGVNS. V lost 6 bases and J lost 5; bases outside the gene matches: 19. Written as DNA, the CDR3 is TGTGCCAGCAGGGGGGGGTCAAGGGGACAGGGATTAGGGGAGACCCAGTACTTC. This encodes CASRGGSRGQGLGETQYF.

V is TRBV27 and J is TRBJ2-7, with D possibly matching TRBD2 (6 bases). Germline CDR1 reads MNHEY; CDR2 reads SMNVEV (reference sequence). The CDR3 runs to 13 residues. Trimming pared 3 bases from V and 2 bases from J, leaving 8 bases between. The CDR3 DNA reads TGTGCCAGCAGTTTCCGGGAGACCTACGAGCAGTACTTC. Translating gives CASSFRETYEQYF.

The rearrangement links TRBV9 to TRBJ2-3; 8 bases match TRBD2. The V and J ends lost 0 bases and 6 bases, in that order; junction bases with no gene match: 6. The CDR3 covers 15 residues. Germline V gene data show CDR1 as SGDLS and CDR2 as YYNGEE. CDR3: CASSVVGGGTDTQYF. The CDR3 nucleotides read TGTGCCAGCAGCGTAGTCGGGGGGGGTACCGATACGCAGTATTTT.

This clone has more than one count but fewer than ten. V and J are TRBV30 and TRBJ1-2; D ambiguous. The germline gives CDR1 GTSNPN, CDR2 SVGIG (reference sequence). The CDR3 runs to 13 residues. Trimming cost V 2 bases and J 4 bases, with 11 bases left between them. CDR3 protein: CAWSSWGGYGYTF. Written as DNA, the CDR3 is TGTGCCTGGAGTAGTTGGGGAGGCTATGGCTACACCTTC.

This clone was counted once. This chain joins TRBV27 and TRBJ2-7; perhaps TRBD1 as D (5 bases). Trimming took off 3 bases at V and 6 bases at J, with 12 bases between the two ends. The CDR3 length is 13 residues. Germline-derived CDR1 and CDR2 are MNHEY and SMNVEV (reference sequence). The CDR3 is CASSFGRAGEQYF. The CDR3 DNA is TGTGCCAGCAGTTTCGGCAGGGCCGGCGAGCAGTACTTC.